This TCR beta chain was obtained from a study of blood T cell repertoires in COVID-19. As for the study in general: Sample material is recorded as cDNA or gDNA derived from T cells, B-cell-depleted T cells, or PBMCs.

Sequenced by immunoSEQ multiplex PCR; TCRdb stores in-frame clones only, minus some. The table lists some 50,000 clones, around 85% of them singletons. Per germline, CDR1 GTSNPN and CDR2 SVGIG (reference sequence). V lost 0 bases and J lost 6, with 14 bases in between. This CDR3 is built from 14 residues. This clone was counted a few times. This receptor was taken from a human donor in a cohort sampled during active COVID-19. Sequencing used peripheral blood. J is TRBJ1-1 and V is TRBV30; D is unclear. The CDR3 region is CAWSVRGPGAEAFF. The CDR3 DNA sequence: TGTGCCTGGAGTGTACGAGGCCCTGGCGCTGAAGCTTTCTTT.